The 10 T cell receptor beta chains below come from one sample, sequenced in a study of T cell repertoires in cytomegalovirus infection (dated by TCRdb to between 2018 and 2021). Their antigens remain unidentified. What this sample's treatment or condition label stands for: in vitro stimulation with specific CMV peptide epitopes to enrich CMV-specific T cells. The data were produced on an Illumina HiSeq 1500. TCRdb took the public reads, trimmed them with fastp at Q25, ran MiXCR for clone calling and kept in-frame beta chains. Each CDR3 protein gets just one entry, which takes the most common genes and DNA from the rows behind it. In this sample the table shows about 920,000 distinct CDR3 sequences, around 30% of which occur a single time. The ten largest clonotypes hold more than 13% of the sample. The starting material was cultured CD8+ T cells from PBMCs, obtained from culture after CMV antigen stimulation. Every receptor here comes from a human donor in good health (CMV status not recorded). Some clones in this sample may be carry-over from other donors' samples.

This clonotype showed up just once. V and J are TRBV7-9 and TRBJ1-4; 7 bases agree with TRBD1. This CDR3 is built from 15 residues. Per the germline V gene, CDR1 is SEHNR and CDR2 is FQNEAQ (reference sequence). The V segment lost 0 bases and the J segment 6 bases; nucleotides outside the gene matches: 4. CDR3 coding DNA: TGTGCCAGCAGCTTAGCGCCAGGGGGAGATGAAAAACTGTTTTTT. It translates to CASSLAPGGDEKLFF.

This chain joins TRBV5-1 and TRBJ1-1; no clear D gene. The CDR3 is 15 residues long. Germline-derived CDR1 and CDR2 are SGHRS and YFSETQ. V was pared by 6 bases and J by 5 bases, with 20 bases between. The CDR3 spells CASTPGEGLSTEAFF. In DNA form, the CDR3 reads TGCGCCAGCACCCCTGGAGAAGGGCTGAGTACTGAAGCTTTCTTT.

This clonotype was seen a handful of times. The chain couples TRBV6-5 to TRBJ2-7, with unresolved D. Germline V gene lookup returns CDR1 MNHEY and CDR2 SVGAGI. The V and J ends lost 0 bases and 3 bases respectively, with 9 bases between them. This CDR3 contains 14 residues. DNA for the CDR3: TGTGCCAGCAGTTACTCGAGCCAGGTCTACGAGCAGTACTTC. Amino acids: CASSYSSQVYEQYF.

The chain uses TRBV20-1 and TRBJ2-5, with a possible D match to TRBD2 (6 bases). The V gene lost 1 base and the J gene lost 5 bases, with 14 bases spanning the gap. Germline CDR1 and CDR2: DFQATT and SNEGSKA (reference sequence). CDR3 size: 14 residues. CDR3 sequence: CSARVRGGRETQYF. The CDR3 bases are TGCAGTGCTAGAGTTCGGGGAGGCAGGGAGACCCAGTACTTC.

This clonotype was seen a few times. This chain connects TRBV7-8 to TRBJ2-7; D gene ambiguous. The V end lost 2 bases, the J end lost 0 bases, and 11 bases lay between the germline ends. The germline V gene has CDR1 SGHVS and CDR2 FQNEAQ. The CDR3 is 15 amino acids. In nucleotides, the CDR3 is TGTGCCAGCAGCTTAAAGACGGCAGTCTCCTACGAGCAGTACTTC. It specifies CASSLKTAVSYEQYF.

This clonotype was seen many times. The chain recombines TRBV12-3 or TRBV12-4 with TRBJ1-1; D is unclear. Trimming shortened V by 3 bases and J by 4 bases, and 12 bases separated the two germline ends. This CDR3 comprises 14 residues. CDR3: CASSLTKGSTEAFF. CDR3 nucleotides: TGTGCCAGCAGTTTGACCAAAGGTAGCACTGAAGCTTTCTTT.

This clonotype came up many times. The V and J genes are TRBV11-3 and TRBJ2-3; D perhaps matches TRBD2 (5 bases). Trimming removed 0 bases from V and 0 bases from J, with 13 bases in between. The CDR3 totals 17 residues. Germline V gene data show CDR1 as SGHNT and CDR2 as YENEEA. The CDR3 loop is CASSLEGGRTSTDTQYF. The CDR3, as DNA: TGTGCCAGCAGCTTAGAGGGCGGCAGGACTAGCACAGATACGCAGTATTTT.

This clonotype was seen at least ten times. This rearrangement joins TRBV7-8 to TRBJ2-1; no reliable D call. CDR1 and CDR2 from the germline V gene are SGHVS and FQNEAQ. This CDR3 has 17 residues. V was trimmed by 0 bases and J by 6 bases, leaving 18 bases between them. The CDR3 here is CASSLADLRPAVNEQFF. CDR3 nucleotides: TGTGCCAGCAGCTTAGCGGATTTACGGCCGGCGGTCAATGAGCAGTTCTTC.

The V gene is TRBV27, the J gene TRBJ2-2; no clear D. This CDR3 is built from 15 residues. In germline, CDR1 is MNHEY, CDR2 SMNVEV (reference sequence). V was cut by 3 bases and J by 2 bases, with 10 bases left in between. CDR3 DNA sequence: TGTGCCAGCAGTTTTGGATACCTAAACACCGGGGAGCTGTTTTTT. Amino acids: CASSFGYLNTGELFF.

The J gene is TRBJ1-1, the V gene TRBV7-6, with 9 bases fitting TRBD1. With 4 bases clipped from V and 3 bases from J, the junction kept 6 bases outside the gene matches. Looked up from germline, CDR1 is SGHVS and CDR2 is FNYEAQ. This CDR3 contains 15 residues. The CDR3 region has the DNA TGTGCCAGCAGCTCAGGACAGGGGATGGACACTGAAGCTTTCTTT. It codes for CASSSGQGMDTEAFF. Full variable domain (remainder filled in from reference TRBV7-6 and TRBJ1-1): GAGVSQSPRYKVTKRGQDVALRCDPISGHVSLYWYRQALGQGPEFLTYFNYEAQQDKSGLPNDRFSAERPEGSISTLTIQRTEQRDSAMYRCASSSGQGMDTEAFFGQGTRLTVV.